These 31 T cell receptor beta chains were sequenced from one sample in a study of vaccination and CD4 T cells after COVID-19. Treatment noted: approximately 10-day PBMC culture with coronavirus spike peptide pools or control peptides (ViraFEST assay). Gathering of the CD4+ T cells, from the unexposed donor, took place before the COVID-19 pandemic (2011-2018). These receptors lack a known antigen. An Oncomine TCR Beta short-read assay was used to sequence the DNA from cultured CD4+ T cells. TCRdb ran MiXCR on the PCR reads and lists one entry per CDR3 protein. The repertoire holds 5,000 to 7,000 distinct CDR3 sequences, with around two fifths as singletons. Sequencing was done on a sample of CD4+ T cells from blood, cultured in vitro. The source is a human donor in good health.

Only one count was recorded for this clonotype. The chain recombines TRBV19 with TRBJ1-2; D gene uncertain. Looked up from germline, CDR1 is LNHDA and CDR2 is SQIVND (reference sequence). The V gene lost 8 bases and the J gene lost 2 bases, with 18 bases spanning the gap. The CDR3 extends over 15 amino acids. The CDR3, as DNA: TGTGCCAGTTCCAAGCATCCGACGGAAAACTATGGCTACACCTTC. Protein sequence: CASSKHPTENYGYTF.

The chain recombines TRBV6-1 with TRBJ2-7; D possibly corresponds to TRBD1 (5 bases). Germline V gene sequence: CDR1 MNHNS, CDR2 SASEGT. The CDR3 is 12 amino acids. Deletions cut 10 bases from V and 2 bases from J, with 12 bases between. DNA of the CDR3: TGTGCCACCGTGACAGTGACCTACGAGCAGTACTTC. Its protein is CATVTVTYEQYF.

This clonotype was seen a few times. This chain links TRBV6-5 with TRBJ2-4; no clear D gene. This CDR3 region has 14 residues. From germline, CDR1 is MNHEY and CDR2 SVGAGI. Trimming stripped 4 bases from V and 2 bases from J, with 9 bases between. The CDR3 sequence: CASSSRSSKNIQYF. The CDR3 DNA reads TGTGCCAGCAGTTCCCGTAGTTCCAAAAACATTCAGTACTTC.

The genes are TRBV12-3 or TRBV12-4 and TRBJ2-7, with 8 bases lining up with TRBD1. J gave up 1 base and V 2 bases, and 4 bases lay outside the gene matches. The CDR3 loop spans 15 amino acids. CDR3 bases: TGTGCCAGCAGTTTAATGACAGGGGCTTCCTACGAGCAGTACTTC. It codes for CASSLMTGASYEQYF.

V usage is TRBV10-3 and J usage is TRBJ2-3; 8 bases are shared with TRBD2. CDR1 is ENHRY and CDR2 is SYGVKD in the germline V gene. This CDR3 is 16 amino acids long. Trimming took 2 bases from V and 8 from J; bases not matched to a gene: 12. As DNA, the CDR3 is TGTGCCATCAGTGAGGTTTTCGGGGGGGCCGGGGCTACGCAGTATTTT. This encodes CAISEVFGGAGATQYF.

This clonotype has more than one count but fewer than ten. The V gene is TRBV15, the J gene TRBJ1-6; unclear D gene. With 0 bases removed from V and 8 bases from J, the gap between germline ends came to 11 bases. The V gene's germline CDR1 is LNHNV and CDR2 YYDKDF (reference sequence). The CDR3 has 15 residues. CDR3 DNA: TGTGCCACCAGCAGAGATAAAAGCGCAGATTCACCCCTCCACTTT. It specifies CATSRDKSADSPLHF.

This chain links TRBV7-6 with TRBJ2-7; TRBD2 agrees at 14 bases. The J segment lost 0 bases and the V segment lost 4 bases, leaving 8 bases of the junction unmatched. CDR3 length: 18 residues. Germline CDR1 and CDR2: SGHVS and FNYEAQ. CDR3 sequence (DNA): TGTGCCAGCAGCTCCCAGACTAGCGGGGGGGCGGACTCCTACGAGCAGTACTTC. This codes for CASSSQTSGGADSYEQYF.

For this clonotype: A read error may produce the germline difference seen at one junction end. This chain links TRBV6-1 with TRBJ2-3; 11 bases are shared with TRBD2. The CDR3 is 17 amino acids. CDR1 and CDR2 from the germline V gene are MNHNS and SASEGT. The chain's CDR3 is CASREGSGTSGTDTQYF. The CDR3 bases are TGTGCCAGCAGAGAAGGCTCCGGGACTAGCGGTACAGATACGCAGTATTTT.

This clonotype has a handful of counts. The chain employs TRBV6-1 and TRBJ2-3; D perhaps matches TRBD1 (5 bases). Trimming removed 4 bases from V and 0 bases from J, with 11 bases in between. CDR1 is MNHNS, CDR2 SASEGT, per germline. This CDR3 comprises 15 residues. The CDR3 protein is CASSAQTASTDTQYF. The CDR3 nucleotides are TGTGCCAGCAGTGCCCAGACAGCTAGCACAGATACGCAGTATTTT.

The chain links TRBV6-1 to TRBJ1-2; D call uncertain. Trimming shortened V by 6 bases and J by 4 bases, and 12 bases separated the two germline ends. The CDR3 extends over 13 amino acids. The germline V gene encodes CDR1 MNHNS and CDR2 SASEGT. In DNA, the CDR3 is TGTGCCAGCAGGGGTCGACGGTTCTATGGCTACACCTTC. Protein sequence: CASRGRRFYGYTF.

The rearrangement links TRBV18 to TRBJ2-7, with D perhaps TRBD1 or TRBD2 (5 bases each). Trimming shortened V by 6 bases and J by 5 bases, and 17 bases separated the two germline ends. The length of the CDR3 is 14 residues. The germline V gene has CDR1 KGHSH and CDR2 LQKENI. The CDR3 is CASSQGTVKDEQYF. Here the CDR3 DNA reads TGTGCCAGCTCCCAAGGGACCGTAAAGGACGAGCAGTACTTC.

This sequence joins TRBV29-1 and TRBJ1-1, with D hard to call. Germline V lookup: CDR1 SQVTM, CDR2 ANQGSEA. The V gene lost 8 bases and the J gene lost 6 bases, with 19 bases spanning the gap. This CDR3 region has 13 residues. This chain's CDR3 is CSSQVAAGSEAFF. CDR3 nucleotides: TGCAGCTCGCAGGTGGCCGCTGGTTCTGAAGCTTTCTTT.

The chain is built from TRBV19 and TRBJ1-1, with 8 bases that match TRBD1. Unmatched junction bases numbered 15, after V lost 7 bases and J lost 5 bases. The V gene's germline CDR1 is LNHDA and CDR2 SQIVND (reference sequence). There are 16 residues in the CDR3. As DNA, the CDR3 is TGTGCCAGTACCCCGAGGGAGGGCAGGGGGCGAACTGAAGCTTTCTTT. It translates to CASTPREGRGRTEAFF.

This chain connects TRBV19 to TRBJ1-1; 10 bases fit TRBD1. V was clipped by 1 base and J by 0 bases; unmatched bases: 5. The CDR3 is 17 amino acids. CDR1 is LNHDA, CDR2 SQIVND, per germline (reference sequence). In DNA, the CDR3 is TGTGCCAGTAGTATAGCTCCGGGACAGGGGATGAACACTGAAGCTTTCTTT. This sequence encodes CASSIAPGQGMNTEAFF.

This clonotype was recorded a few times. The rearrangement uses TRBV24-1 and TRBJ2-3; no clear D. V was shortened by 4 bases and J by 0 bases, with 19 bases between the two germline ends. This CDR3 contains 18 residues. Germline V gene data show CDR1 as KGHDR and CDR2 as SFDVKD. CDR3 sequence reads: CATSDYDDRATSTDTQYF. The CDR3 region has the DNA TGTGCCACCAGTGACTACGACGACCGAGCAACTAGCACAGATACGCAGTATTTT.

V usage is TRBV25-1 and J usage is TRBJ1-2; a possible D gene is TRBD1 (5 bases). V was cut by 4 bases and J by 4 bases, with 10 bases left in between. There are 13 residues in the CDR3. The germline V gene has CDR1 MGHDK and CDR2 SYGVNS. CDR3 sequence reads: CASSGGGGYGYTF. The CDR3 coding sequence is TGTGCCAGCAGTGGGGGTGGGGGCTATGGCTACACCTTC.

This chain uses TRBV7-6 with TRBJ2-5, with 10 bases lining up with TRBD2. V shed 4 bases and J 6 bases; nucleotides not matched to a gene: 17. Germline loops: CDR1 SGHVS, CDR2 FNYEAQ. The CDR3 spans 18 residues. The CDR3 sequence: CASSSVHWASGSSKTQYF. The CDR3, as DNA: TGTGCCAGCAGCTCAGTCCACTGGGCTAGCGGGAGCAGTAAGACCCAGTACTTC.

The CDR3 coding sequence is TGTGCCAGTACCGGGACAGCCTCCTACGAGCAGTACTTC. This codes for CASTGTASYEQYF. V and J are TRBV28 and TRBJ2-7; 7 bases are shared with TRBD1. This CDR3 has 13 amino acids. V lost 9 bases and J lost 0; bases outside the gene matches: 5. The germline gives CDR1 MDHEN, CDR2 SYDVKM.

The J gene is TRBJ1-1, the V gene TRBV20-1; the D is unclear. Germline values: CDR1 DFQATT, CDR2 SNEGSKA (reference sequence). The V gene lost 0 bases and the J gene lost 1 base, with 9 bases spanning the gap. The CDR3 spans 14 residues. This chain's CDR3 is CSARDWAKNTEAFF. The CDR3 region has the DNA TGCAGTGCTAGAGACTGGGCTAAGAACACTGAAGCTTTCTTT.

V is TRBV5-1 and J is TRBJ2-5; TRBD2 agrees at 11 bases. Per the germline V gene, CDR1 is SGHRS and CDR2 is YFSETQ. V was pared by 4 bases and J by 2 bases, with 13 bases of the junction left unmatched. The CDR3 is 18 amino acids. CDR3 sequence: CASSTGGTSGIVQETQYF. CDR3 DNA: TGCGCCAGCAGCACAGGGGGGACTAGCGGAATCGTACAAGAGACCCAGTACTTC.

This chain joins TRBV12-3 or TRBV12-4 and TRBJ1-2; a weak D match, TRBD1 (5 bases). The CDR3 covers 12 residues. Trimming shortened V by 6 bases and J by 7 bases, and 12 bases separated the two germline ends. As DNA, the CDR3 is TGTGCCAGCAGCCTCGGGGGACTTGGCTACACCTTC. The encoded protein is CASSLGGLGYTF.

This clonotype was recorded a few times. The rearrangement links TRBV12-3 or TRBV12-4 to TRBJ2-5; D gene unclear. V shed 3 bases and J shed 4 bases, with 3 bases lying between them. The CDR3 totals 11 residues. DNA of the CDR3: TGTGCCAGCAGTTTTGGAGAGACCCAGTACTTC. This codes for CASSFGETQYF.

The chain joins TRBV30 to TRBJ2-7; 7 bases match TRBD1. The CDR3 has 16 amino acids. V lost 4 bases, J lost 2 bases, and 14 bases stayed unmatched. Looked up from germline, CDR1 is GTSNPN and CDR2 is SVGIG (reference sequence). CDR3 in DNA: TGTGCCTGGACCGTACATCCAACAGGGGCCCCCTACGAGCAGTACTTC. The encoded protein is CAWTVHPTGAPYEQYF.

This chain uses TRBV5-1 with TRBJ2-7; TRBD2 matches 9 bases. Unmatched junction bases numbered 13, after V lost 6 bases and J lost 6 bases. Germline V lookup: CDR1 SGHRS, CDR2 YFSETQ. The CDR3 is made up of 15 amino acids. This CDR3 is CASNNGTSYQREQYF. CDR3 nucleotides: TGCGCCAGCAACAACGGGACTAGCTACCAACGCGAGCAGTACTTC.

The gene calls are TRBV5-1 and TRBJ1-2, with D possibly being TRBD1 (6 bases). V was cut by 0 bases and J by 6 bases, with 15 bases left in between. There are 15 residues in the CDR3. Per germline, CDR1 SGHRS and CDR2 YFSETQ. The CDR3 loop reads CASSLADWGADGYTF. CDR3 bases: TGCGCCAGCAGCTTGGCCGATTGGGGGGCGGATGGCTACACCTTC.

This clonotype was counted between two and nine times. The CDR3 loop reads CASSPGAGRGETQYF. The CDR3 bases are TGTGCCAGCAGCCCCGGGGCGGGGAGGGGAGAGACCCAGTACTTC. V usage is TRBV7-9 and J usage is TRBJ2-5; 7 nucleotides match TRBD2. Trimming took 5 bases from V and 4 from J; bases not matched to a gene: 10. CDR1 and CDR2 from the germline V gene are SEHNR and FQNEAQ (reference sequence). The CDR3 runs to 15 residues.

The chain employs TRBV29-1 and TRBJ1-5, with D tentatively TRBD1 (5 bases). The CDR3 spans 14 residues. Per germline, CDR1 SQVTM and CDR2 ANQGSEA. With 5 bases removed from V and 7 bases from J, the gap between germline ends came to 18 bases. DNA for the CDR3: TGCAGCGTTCAACTGGGGGGAGACGTACAGCCCCAGCATTTT. Amino acids: CSVQLGGDVQPQHF.

A remark on this clonotype: The conserved final phenylalanine or tryptophan is absent from the CDR3, which likely points to a read error. The rearrangement joins TRBV10-2 to TRBJ2-7; possibly TRBD2 for D (5 bases). From germline, CDR1 is WSHSY and CDR2 SAAADI. V was clipped by 7 bases and J by 4 bases, with 14 bases between them. CDR3 length equals 13 residues. As DNA, the CDR3 is TGCGCCAGCAAAGAGGGTCAGTTGTACGAGCAGTACCTC. It yields the protein CASKEGQLYEQYL.

This clonotype was found a few times. The DNA of the CDR3 is TGCAGCGCTGGGCCCCCCGGAGGAGCTTTCTTT. It is translated as CSAGPPGGAFF. This chain joins TRBV29-1 and TRBJ1-1; no reliable D call. Germline V gene lookup returns CDR1 SQVTM and CDR2 ANQGSEA. V was trimmed by 7 bases and J by 10 bases, leaving 16 bases between them. The CDR3 has 11 residues.

This clonotype was recorded a few times. The chain recombines TRBV6-1 with TRBJ1-5; D is ambiguous. Per germline, CDR1 MNHNS and CDR2 SASEGT. Trimming removed 6 bases from V and 6 bases from J, with 12 bases in between. CDR3 length equals 13 residues. The CDR3 region has the DNA TGTGCCAGCAGATCCGAGAGGAGTCAGCCCCAGCATTTT. Translating it yields CASRSERSQPQHF.

The chain combines TRBV20-1 with TRBJ1-1, with D possibly being TRBD1 (6 bases). This CDR3 has 13 residues. Germline V gives CDR1 DFQATT, CDR2 SNEGSKA (reference sequence). Between the trimmed V and J ends, which lost 6 bases and 0 bases, there was a span of 11 bases. The CDR3 DNA is TGCAGTGCCCCCGGACAGATGAACACTGAAGCTTTCTTT. Protein sequence: CSAPGQMNTEAFF.